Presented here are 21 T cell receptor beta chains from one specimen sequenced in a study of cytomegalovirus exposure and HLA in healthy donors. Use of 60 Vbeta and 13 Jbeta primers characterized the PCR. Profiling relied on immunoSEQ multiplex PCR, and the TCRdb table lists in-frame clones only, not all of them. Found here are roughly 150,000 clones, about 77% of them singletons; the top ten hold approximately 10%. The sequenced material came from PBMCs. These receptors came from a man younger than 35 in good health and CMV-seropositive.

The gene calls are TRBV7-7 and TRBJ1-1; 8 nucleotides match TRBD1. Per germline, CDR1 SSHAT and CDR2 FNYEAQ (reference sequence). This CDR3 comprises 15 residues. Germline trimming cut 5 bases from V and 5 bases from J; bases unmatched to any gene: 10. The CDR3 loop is CASSIPRGRRTEAFF. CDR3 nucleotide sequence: TGTGCCAGCAGCATCCCCAGGGGGCGCCGGACTGAAGCTTTCTTT.

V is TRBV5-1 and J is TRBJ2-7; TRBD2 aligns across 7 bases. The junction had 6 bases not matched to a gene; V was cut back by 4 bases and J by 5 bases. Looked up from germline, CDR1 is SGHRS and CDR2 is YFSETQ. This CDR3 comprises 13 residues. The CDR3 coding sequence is TGCGCCAGCAGCGCGATTCGGGGGGACGAGCAGTACTTC. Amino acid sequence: CASSAIRGDEQYF.

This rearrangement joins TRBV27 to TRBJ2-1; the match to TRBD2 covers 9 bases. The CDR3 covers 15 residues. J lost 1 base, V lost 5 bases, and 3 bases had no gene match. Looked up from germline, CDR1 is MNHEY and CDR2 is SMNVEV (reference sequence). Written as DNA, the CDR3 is TGTGCCAGCAGTCTGCGGGAGGGTTCCTACAATGAGCAGTTCTTC. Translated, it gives CASSLREGSYNEQFF.

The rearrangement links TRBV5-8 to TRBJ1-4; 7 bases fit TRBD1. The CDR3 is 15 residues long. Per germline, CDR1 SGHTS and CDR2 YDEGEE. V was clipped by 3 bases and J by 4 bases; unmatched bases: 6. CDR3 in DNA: TGTGCCAGCAGCTACGGACAGGCAGATAATGAAAAACTGTTTTTT. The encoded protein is CASSYGQADNEKLFF.

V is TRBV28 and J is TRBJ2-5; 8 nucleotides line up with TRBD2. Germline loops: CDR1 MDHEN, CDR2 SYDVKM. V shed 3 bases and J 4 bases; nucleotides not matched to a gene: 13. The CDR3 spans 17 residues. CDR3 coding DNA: TGTGCCAGCAGTTTGGGTGGGGCTAGCGGGTCGCGAGAGACCCAGTACTTC. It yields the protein CASSLGGASGSRETQYF.

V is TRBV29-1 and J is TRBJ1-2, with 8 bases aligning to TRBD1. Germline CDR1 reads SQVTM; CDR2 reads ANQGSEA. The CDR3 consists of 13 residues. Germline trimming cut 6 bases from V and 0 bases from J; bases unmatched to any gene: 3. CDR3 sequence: CSVPQGANYGYTF. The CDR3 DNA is TGCAGCGTCCCACAGGGGGCTAACTATGGCTACACCTTC.

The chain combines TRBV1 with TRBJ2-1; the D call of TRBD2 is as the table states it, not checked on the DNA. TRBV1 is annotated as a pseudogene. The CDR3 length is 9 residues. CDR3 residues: CTSSPSQFF. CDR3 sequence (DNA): TGCACCAGCAGCCCGTCCCAGTTCTTC.

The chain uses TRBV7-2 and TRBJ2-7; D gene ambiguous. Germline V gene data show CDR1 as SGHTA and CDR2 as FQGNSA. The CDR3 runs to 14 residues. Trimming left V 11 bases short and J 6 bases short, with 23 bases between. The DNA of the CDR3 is TGTGCCTCCGCGTCATTTCTTCCCCCTCGCGAGCAGTACTTC. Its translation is CASASFLPPREQYF.

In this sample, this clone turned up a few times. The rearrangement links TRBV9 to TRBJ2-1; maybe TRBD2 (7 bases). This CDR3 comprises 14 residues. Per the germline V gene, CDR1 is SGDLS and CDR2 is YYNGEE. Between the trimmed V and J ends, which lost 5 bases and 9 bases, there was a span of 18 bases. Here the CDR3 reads CASSSGGLPGEQFF. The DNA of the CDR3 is TGTGCCAGCAGTTCCGGGGGGCTCCCCGGTGAGCAGTTCTTC.

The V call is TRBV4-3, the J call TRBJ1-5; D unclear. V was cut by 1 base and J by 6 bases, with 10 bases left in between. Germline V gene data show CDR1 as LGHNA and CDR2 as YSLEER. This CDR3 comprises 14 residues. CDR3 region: CASSQGAAGQPQHF. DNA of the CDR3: TGCGCCAGCAGCCAAGGGGCGGCGGGTCAGCCCCAGCATTTT.

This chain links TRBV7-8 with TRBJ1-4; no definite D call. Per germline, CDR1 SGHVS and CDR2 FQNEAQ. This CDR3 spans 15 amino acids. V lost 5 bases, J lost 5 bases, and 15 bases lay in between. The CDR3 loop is CASSAHLLANEKLFF. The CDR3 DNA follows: TGTGCCAGCAGCGCCCACCTCCTAGCGAATGAAAAACTGTTTTTT.

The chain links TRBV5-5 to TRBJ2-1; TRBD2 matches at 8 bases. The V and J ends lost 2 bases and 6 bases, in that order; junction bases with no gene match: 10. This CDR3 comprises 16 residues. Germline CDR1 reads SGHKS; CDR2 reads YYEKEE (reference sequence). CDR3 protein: CASSLRQRERLNEQFF. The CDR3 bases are TGTGCCAGCAGCTTAAGGCAGCGGGAGAGACTCAATGAGCAGTTCTTC.

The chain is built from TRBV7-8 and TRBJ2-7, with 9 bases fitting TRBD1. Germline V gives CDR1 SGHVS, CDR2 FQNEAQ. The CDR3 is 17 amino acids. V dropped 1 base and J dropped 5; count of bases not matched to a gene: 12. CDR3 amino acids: CASSLVPPGQGFDEQYF. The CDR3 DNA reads TGTGCCAGCAGCTTAGTACCTCCGGGACAGGGATTCGACGAGCAGTACTTC.

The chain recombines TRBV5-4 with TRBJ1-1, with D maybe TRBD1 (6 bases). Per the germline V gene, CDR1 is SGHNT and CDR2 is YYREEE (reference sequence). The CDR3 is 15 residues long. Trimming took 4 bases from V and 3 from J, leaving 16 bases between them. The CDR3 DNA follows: TGTGCCAGCAGCCCGCCCGGGGGGCATCACACTGAAGCTTTCTTT. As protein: CASSPPGGHHTEAFF.

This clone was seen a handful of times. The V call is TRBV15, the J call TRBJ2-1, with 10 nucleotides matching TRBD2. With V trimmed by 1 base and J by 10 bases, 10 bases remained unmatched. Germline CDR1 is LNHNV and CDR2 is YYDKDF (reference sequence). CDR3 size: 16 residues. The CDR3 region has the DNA TGTGCCACCAGCAGAGGAGGGAGTAGCGGGGGGCAGGAGCAGTTCTTC. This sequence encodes CATSRGGSSGGQEQFF.

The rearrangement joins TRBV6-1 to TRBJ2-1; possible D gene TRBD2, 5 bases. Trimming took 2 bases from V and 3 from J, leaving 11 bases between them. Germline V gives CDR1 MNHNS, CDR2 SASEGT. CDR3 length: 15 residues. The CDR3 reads CASSERVGSYNEQFF. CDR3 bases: TGTGCCAGCAGTGAAAGAGTGGGGAGCTACAATGAGCAGTTCTTC.

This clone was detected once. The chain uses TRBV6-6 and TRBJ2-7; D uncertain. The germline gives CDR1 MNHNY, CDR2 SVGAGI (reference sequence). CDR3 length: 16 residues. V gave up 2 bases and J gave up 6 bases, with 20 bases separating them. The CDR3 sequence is CASSYVPSALLAEQYF. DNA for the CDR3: TGTGCCAGCAGTTACGTACCCAGCGCGCTCCTGGCCGAGCAGTACTTC.

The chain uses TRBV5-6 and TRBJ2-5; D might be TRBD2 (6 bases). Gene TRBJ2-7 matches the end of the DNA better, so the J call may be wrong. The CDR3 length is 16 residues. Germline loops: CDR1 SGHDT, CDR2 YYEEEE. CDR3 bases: TGTGCCAGCAGCTTGGGAGGTTTGGGGGGAACCTACGAGCAGTACTTC. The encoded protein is CASSLGGLGGTYEQYF.

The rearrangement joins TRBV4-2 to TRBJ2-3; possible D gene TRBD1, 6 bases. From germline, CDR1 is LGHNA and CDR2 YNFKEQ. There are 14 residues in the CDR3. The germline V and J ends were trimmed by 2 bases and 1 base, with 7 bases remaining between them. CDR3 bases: TGTGCCAGCAGCCAAAGACAGGGCACAGATACGCAGTATTTT. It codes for CASSQRQGTDTQYF.

CDR3 nucleotides: TGCAGCGTTGAAGATGGGGGGACAGGGGTAGGCTATGGCTACACCTTC. It translates to CSVEDGGTGVGYGYTF. The rearrangement links TRBV29-1 to TRBJ1-2; 10 bases agree with TRBD1. V shed 0 bases and J 4 bases; nucleotides not matched to a gene: 8. This CDR3 has 16 residues. CDR1 and CDR2 (germline): SQVTM, ANQGSEA.

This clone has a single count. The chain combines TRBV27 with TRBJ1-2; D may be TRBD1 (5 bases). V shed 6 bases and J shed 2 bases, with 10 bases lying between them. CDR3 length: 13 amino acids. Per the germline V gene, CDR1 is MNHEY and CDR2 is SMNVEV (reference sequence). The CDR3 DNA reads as TGTGCCAGCAGGCGGGACCTCAACTATGGCTACACCTTC. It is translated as CASRRDLNYGYTF.